A single sample gave rise to the 24 T cell receptor beta chains below, sequenced in a study of identical twins. TCRdb re-called the 5' RACE reads through MiXCR, storing one row per CDR3 protein. The table has roughly 350,000 distinct CDR3 sequences, approximately 13% seen once. The same data also contributed to another study, on yellow fever vaccine responses in identical twins.

Input material: CD8+ T cells sorted from blood. Every receptor here comes from a woman younger than 30 in good health.

The chain combines TRBV28 with TRBJ2-5; D possibly corresponds to TRBD1 (5 bases). Trimming removed 2 bases from V and 5 bases from J, with 15 bases in between. This CDR3 spans 15 amino acids. Germline assignment: CDR1 MDHEN and CDR2 SYDVKM. The CDR3 DNA reads TGTGCCAGCAGTTTACATATCACCAGGGATGAGACCCAGTACTTC. Amino acids: CASSLHITRDETQYF. Using reference TRBV28 and TRBJ2-5 for the parts outside the CDR3, the full variable domain is DVKVTQSSRYLVKRTGEKVFLECVQDMDHENMFWYRQDPGLGLRLIYFSYDVKMKEKGDIPEGYSVSREKKERFSLILESASTNQTSMYLCASSLHITRDETQYFGPGTRLLVL.

The V and J genes are TRBV7-9 and TRBJ2-1; D remains ambiguous. Germline lookup yields CDR1 SEHNR and CDR2 FQNEAQ (reference sequence). Trimming removed 2 bases from V and 0 bases from J, with 14 bases in between. The CDR3 length is 17 residues. CDR3 protein: CASSLSSDLSSYNEQFF. CDR3 nucleotides: TGTGCCAGCAGCTTATCCTCGGACCTGAGCTCCTACAATGAGCAGTTCTTC.

This clonotype was detected a few times. V and J are TRBV15 and TRBJ1-1, with unresolved D. Looked up from germline, CDR1 is LNHNV and CDR2 is YYDKDF (reference sequence). V lost 7 bases to trimming and J lost 1 base, with 7 bases between them. CDR3 size: 12 residues. The CDR3 DNA reads as TGTGCCACCACCGGGGAGAACACTGAAGCTTTCTTT. Protein: CATTGENTEAFF.

This chain links TRBV7-9 with TRBJ2-7; D not resolved. This CDR3 region has 12 residues. Germline values: CDR1 SEHNR, CDR2 FQNEAQ (reference sequence). V lost 5 bases, J lost 7 bases, and 12 bases lay in between. Written as DNA, the CDR3 is TGTGCCAGCAGCAAGACATTATCAGAGCAGTACTTC. Its protein product is CASSKTLSEQYF.

This sequence joins TRBV12-3 or TRBV12-4 and TRBJ2-5, with D perhaps TRBD1 (6 bases). The V gene lost 7 bases and the J gene lost 5 bases, with 17 bases spanning the gap. The CDR3 totals 14 residues. DNA for the CDR3: TGTGCCAGCACCTCAGGGGTCCGCGGGGAGACCCAGTACTTC. It is translated as CASTSGVRGETQYF.

J is TRBJ2-5 and V is TRBV7-9, with D tentatively TRBD2 (6 bases). This CDR3 spans 11 amino acids. Germline values: CDR1 SEHNR, CDR2 FQNEAQ (reference sequence). The V end was cut by 1 base, the J end by 10 bases, with 7 bases between. CDR3 residues: CASSLDGSQYF. The DNA for the CDR3 is TGTGCCAGCAGCTTAGACGGGAGCCAGTACTTC.

This clonotype turned up a few times. CDR3 sequence reads: CASSLDSSYQPQHF. As DNA, the CDR3 is TGTGCCAGCAGTTTAGACAGTTCTTATCAGCCCCAGCATTTT. The gene calls are TRBV27 and TRBJ1-5, with D possibly TRBD1 on 5 matching bases. The germline CDR1 and CDR2 sequences are MNHEY and SMNVEV (reference sequence). The V gene lost 2 bases and the J gene lost 5 bases, with 10 bases spanning the gap. This CDR3 comprises 14 residues.

This clonotype appeared many times. The rearrangement links TRBV7-9 to TRBJ2-7, with D possibly being TRBD1 (6 bases). Germline V lookup: CDR1 SEHNR, CDR2 FQNEAQ (reference sequence). V was pared by 0 bases and J by 2 bases, with 11 bases between. The CDR3 has 15 amino acids. The CDR3 DNA follows: TGTGCCAGCAGCTTAGCTGGGGGCAGCGCCTACGAGCAGTACGTC. As protein: CASSLAGGSAYEQYV.

The rearrangement uses TRBV6-5 and TRBJ2-5, with D perhaps TRBD2 (6 bases). Trimming removed 3 bases from V and 3 bases from J, with 11 bases in between. CDR3 length: 14 residues. CDR1 is MNHEY and CDR2 is SVGAGI in the germline V gene. CDR3 residues: CASSYELAKETQYF. The CDR3, as DNA: TGTGCCAGCAGTTATGAACTAGCTAAAGAGACCCAGTACTTC.

This clonotype was found a few times. The chain combines TRBV15 with TRBJ2-3; 12 positions agree with TRBD2. Trimming removed 3 bases from V and 6 bases from J; junction bases left unmatched: 13. Germline CDR1 and CDR2: LNHNV and YYDKDF (reference sequence). The length of the CDR3 is 18 residues. The CDR3 nucleotides are TGTGCCACCAGCAGGCGGGGACTAGCGGGCAGGGTAGCGGATACGCAGTATTTT. Translation gives CATSRRGLAGRVADTQYF.

Many counts were recorded for this clonotype. This chain uses TRBV10-3 with TRBJ1-2, with no clear D. The CDR3 sequence is 14 residues long. V gave up 0 bases and J gave up 4 bases, with 9 bases separating them. Per germline, CDR1 ENHRY and CDR2 SYGVKD. The CDR3 loop reads CAISESIGSYGYTF. The CDR3 DNA sequence: TGTGCCATCAGTGAGTCGATCGGGTCCTATGGCTACACCTTC.

In its sample, this clonotype was seen a few times. The chain has TRBV28 and TRBJ2-4; D unresolved. This CDR3 spans 15 amino acids. Trimming took 4 bases from V and 6 from J, leaving 16 bases between them. Germline V lookup: CDR1 MDHEN, CDR2 SYDVKM. CDR3 sequence (DNA): TGTGCCAGCAGTTATGGATTAGAGTATGGAAACATTCAGTACTTC. It is translated as CASSYGLEYGNIQYF.

This rearrangement joins TRBV12-3 or TRBV12-4 to TRBJ2-2; D is uncertain. The CDR3 has 13 amino acids. V shed 4 bases and J shed 7 bases, with 10 bases lying between them. The CDR3: CASSSGFIGELFF. DNA of the CDR3: TGTGCCAGCAGTTCGGGTTTTATCGGGGAGCTGTTTTTT.

This clonotype was observed a few times. CDR3 in amino acids: CASSHTQERALISGANVLTF. The CDR3 DNA reads as TGTGCCAGCAGCCATACCCAGGAGCGCGCTTTGATATCTGGGGCCAACGTCCTGACTTTC. The rearrangement links TRBV13 to TRBJ2-6; D ambiguous. V was trimmed by 5 bases and J by 1 base, leaving 24 bases between them. The CDR3 is 20 amino acids. Germline CDR1 and CDR2: PRHDT and FYEKMQ (reference sequence).

The CDR3 DNA reads TGCAGTGCTAGGGGACGGGACAGCATTTCCTACGAGCAGTACTTC. Translation gives CSARGRDSISYEQYF. This chain joins TRBV20-1 and TRBJ2-7, with TRBD1 matching 7 bases. J gave up 1 base and V 3 bases, and 9 bases lay outside the gene matches. Per the germline V gene, CDR1 is DFQATT and CDR2 is SNEGSKA (reference sequence). The CDR3 runs to 15 residues.

The chain links TRBV5-1 to TRBJ2-1; 9 positions agree with TRBD1. The CDR3 covers 17 residues. Losses at the gene ends were 3 bases for V and 4 bases for J; bases not matched to a gene: 11. CDR1 is SGHRS, CDR2 YFSETQ, per germline. CDR3 coding DNA: TGCGCCAGCAGCTCCCCGCCTGACAGGGGGATTTACAATGAGCAGTTCTTC. Translated, it gives CASSSPPDRGIYNEQFF.

This chain connects TRBV6-1 to TRBJ2-7; no firm D call. The CDR3 consists of 14 residues. Germline loops: CDR1 MNHNS, CDR2 SASEGT. Trimming shortened V by 5 bases and J by 2 bases, and 13 bases separated the two germline ends. The CDR3 bases are TGTGCCAGCAGTCCGTCGGGCCTTACCTACGAGCAGTACGTC. Translated, it gives CASSPSGLTYEQYV.

This clonotype was found a few times. The V gene is TRBV5-5, the J gene TRBJ2-4; D call uncertain. The V end lost 4 bases, the J end lost 0 bases, and 11 bases lay between the germline ends. The CDR3 spans 15 residues. Germline V gene data show CDR1 as SGHKS and CDR2 as YYEKEE (reference sequence). CDR3 loop: CASSPSSLAKNIQYF. DNA for the CDR3: TGTGCCAGCAGCCCCTCTTCCTTAGCCAAAAACATTCAGTACTTC. Complete variable domain (other parts from reference TRBV5-5 and TRBJ2-4): DAGVTQSPTHLIKTRGQQVTLRCSPISGHKSVSWYQQVLGQGPQFIFQYYEKEERGRGNFPDRFSARQFPNYSSELNVNALLLGDSALYLCASSPSSLAKNIQYFGAGTRLSVL.

Many counts were recorded for this clonotype. The chain has TRBV4-1 and TRBJ2-1, with TRBD2 matching 12 bases. Germline values: CDR1 MGHRA, CDR2 YSYEKL. The CDR3 has 17 amino acids. V dropped 0 bases and J dropped 8; count of bases not matched to a gene: 8. The CDR3 sequence is CASSQDMTSGRGDEQFF. The CDR3 DNA follows: TGCGCCAGCAGCCAAGATATGACTAGCGGGAGAGGCGATGAGCAGTTCTTC.

This clonotype occurred a few times. The chain combines TRBV5-5 with TRBJ2-7, with D perhaps matching TRBD2 (7 bases). The CDR3 sequence is 14 residues long. The germline V gene encodes CDR1 SGHKS and CDR2 YYEKEE (reference sequence). Deletions cut 0 bases from V and 5 bases from J, with 12 bases between. DNA for the CDR3: TGTGCCAGCAGCTTGGAAGTGGGGGGGCACGAGCAGTACTTC. It is translated as CASSLEVGGHEQYF.

Only a few counts were recorded for this clonotype. The chain carries TRBV6-1 and TRBJ1-2; no clear D gene. Between the trimmed V and J ends, which lost 8 bases and 0 bases, there was a span of 10 bases. Germline V CDR1 and CDR2: MNHNS, SASEGT. The CDR3 consists of 13 residues. DNA of the CDR3: TGTGCCAGCGGAGGGCCGGCTAACTATGGCTACACCTTC. It translates to CASGGPANYGYTF.

The gene calls are TRBV20-1 and TRBJ2-7, with no clear D. Germline assignment: CDR1 DFQATT and CDR2 SNEGSKA (reference sequence). The CDR3 loop spans 11 amino acids. V shed 3 bases and J shed 4 bases, with 7 bases lying between them. The CDR3 here is CSARAEYEQYF. Written as DNA, the CDR3 is TGCAGTGCTAGGGCCGAATACGAGCAGTACTTC.

This clonotype was observed at least ten times. This chain uses TRBV24-1 with TRBJ2-3, with no clear D. V shed 0 bases and J shed 0 bases, with 0 bases lying between them. CDR3 size: 13 residues. Per the germline V gene, CDR1 is KGHDR and CDR2 is SFDVKD. CDR3 region: CATSDLSTDTQYF. The CDR3 DNA is TGTGCCACCAGTGATTTGAGCACAGATACGCAGTATTTT.

This clonotype was observed once. V and J are TRBV7-9 and TRBJ2-7; D may be TRBD2 (6 bases). The CDR3 runs to 15 residues. Per the germline V gene, CDR1 is SEHNR and CDR2 is FQNEAQ (reference sequence). The CDR3 sequence: CASSLGVAESFEQYV. DNA for the CDR3: TGTGCCAGCAGCTTAGGGGTAGCGGAGTCCTTCGAGCAGTACGTC.